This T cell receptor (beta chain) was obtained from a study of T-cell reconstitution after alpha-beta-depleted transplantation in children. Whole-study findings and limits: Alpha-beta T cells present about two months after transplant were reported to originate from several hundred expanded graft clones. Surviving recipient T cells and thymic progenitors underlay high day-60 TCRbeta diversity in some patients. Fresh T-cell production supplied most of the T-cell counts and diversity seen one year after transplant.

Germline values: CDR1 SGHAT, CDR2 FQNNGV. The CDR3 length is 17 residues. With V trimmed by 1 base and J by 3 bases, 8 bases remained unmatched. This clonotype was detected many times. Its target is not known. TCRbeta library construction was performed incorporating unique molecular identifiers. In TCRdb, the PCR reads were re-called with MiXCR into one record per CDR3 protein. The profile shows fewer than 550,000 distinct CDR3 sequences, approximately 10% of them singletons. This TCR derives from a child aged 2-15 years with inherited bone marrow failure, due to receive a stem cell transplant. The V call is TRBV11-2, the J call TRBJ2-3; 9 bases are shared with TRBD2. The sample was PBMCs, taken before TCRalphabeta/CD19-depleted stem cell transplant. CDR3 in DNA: TGTGCCAGCAGCTTAGGAAGCGGGAGGCCCCTGACAGATACGCAGTATTTT. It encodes CASSLGSGRPLTDTQYF.